These 7 T cell receptor beta chains share one sample of origin, sequenced in a study of blood T cell repertoires in COVID-19. Produced via immunoSEQ multiplex PCR; TCRdb's table is partial and in-frame only. The sample includes fewer than 200,000 clones, about 88% of them seen just once. The sequenced sample consisted of peripheral blood. All receptors derive from a man between 35 and 55 years old with active or convalescent COVID-19.

V and J are TRBV30 and TRBJ2-7, with D perhaps matching TRBD1 (6 bases). The germline V and J ends were trimmed by 5 bases and 4 bases, with 12 bases remaining between them. The germline V gene encodes CDR1 GTSNPN and CDR2 SVGIG (reference sequence). This CDR3 is 12 amino acids long. The DNA for the CDR3 is TGTGCCTGGGCTCAGGGGTTGTACGAGCAGTACTTC. This codes for CAWAQGLYEQYF.

The chain joins TRBV28 to TRBJ1-5, with 7 bases fitting TRBD1. The CDR3 length is 15 residues. J gave up 4 bases and V 2 bases, and 5 bases lay outside the gene matches. The germline CDR1 and CDR2 sequences are MDHEN and SYDVKM. CDR3 protein: CASSLGDRRNQPQHF. The CDR3 region has the DNA TGTGCCAGCAGTTTAGGGGACAGAAGAAATCAGCCCCAGCATTTT.

V usage is TRBV5-4 and J usage is TRBJ1-2; D is possibly TRBD1 (5 bases). This CDR3 contains 16 residues. The germline gives CDR1 SGHNT, CDR2 YYREEE (reference sequence). Trimming took off 0 bases at V and 6 bases at J, with 18 bases between the two ends. CDR3 region: CASSLALRDSRDGYTF. The CDR3 bases are TGTGCCAGCAGCTTGGCACTTCGGGACTCAAGGGATGGCTACACCTTC.

The chain is built from TRBV18 and TRBJ1-2; 10 positions match TRBD1. J lost 6 bases, V lost 6 bases, and 4 bases had no gene match. CDR1 is KGHSH, CDR2 LQKENI, per germline. The CDR3 is 13 residues long. CDR3 protein: CASSRGTGDGYTF. The CDR3 bases are TGTGCCAGCTCTCGAGGGACAGGGGATGGCTACACCTTC.

This sequence joins TRBV5-1 and TRBJ2-7, with TRBD1 identical over 9 bases. This CDR3 contains 13 residues. Germline lookup yields CDR1 SGHRS and CDR2 YFSETQ. The trim removed 5 bases at V and 4 bases at J, leaving 4 bases unmatched. CDR3 nucleotide sequence: TGCGCCAGCAGATTGACAGGGGGATACGAGCAGTACTTC. It encodes CASRLTGGYEQYF. The whole variable domain, filled in from reference TRBV5-1 and TRBJ2-7, reads KAGVTQTPRYLIKTRGQQVTLSCSPISGHRSVSWYQQTPGQGLQFLFEYFSETQRNKGNFPGRFSGRQFSNSRSEMNVSTLELGDSALYLCASRLTGGYEQYFGPGTRLTVT.

The rearrangement links TRBV11-1 to TRBJ1-1; D call uncertain. CDR1 and CDR2 from the germline V gene are SGHAT and FQDESV (reference sequence). The CDR3 loop spans 13 amino acids. Trimming shortened V by 1 base and J by 8 bases, and 11 bases separated the two germline ends. This CDR3 reads CASSLVGPSEAFF. The CDR3 bases are TGTGCCAGCAGCTTAGTTGGTCCGAGCGAAGCTTTCTTT.

The chain employs TRBV7-9 and TRBJ2-1; 8 positions agree with TRBD2. Per the germline V gene, CDR1 is SEHNR and CDR2 is FQNEAQ (reference sequence). The CDR3 has 15 residues. With 5 bases clipped from V and 5 bases from J, the junction kept 8 bases outside the gene matches. Here the CDR3 reads CASSPSGGINNEQFF. CDR3 in DNA: TGTGCCAGCAGCCCTTCGGGGGGGATCAACAATGAGCAGTTCTTC.